These 13 T cell receptor beta chains share one sample of origin, sequenced in a study of cytomegalovirus exposure and HLA in healthy donors. PCR employed 60 Vbeta and 13 Jbeta primers. TCRdb's copy holds only in-frame clones and misses some; the assay was immunoSEQ multiplex PCR. Reported are around 51,000 clones; the ten largest clones contain roughly 25%. The sequencing sample was made of PBMCs. The source is a man aged 40-55 years in good health and CMV-seropositive.

The gene calls are TRBV28 and TRBJ2-7; 8 positions match TRBD2. Trimming took 6 bases from V and 4 from J; bases not matched to a gene: 8. CDR3 length: 14 residues. Germline CDR1 MDHEN, CDR2 SYDVKM. Here the CDR3 reads CASRTGTSSYEQYF. CDR3 DNA sequence: TGTGCCAGCAGAACCGGGACTAGTTCGTACGAGCAGTACTTC. Looking up the rest from reference TRBV28 and TRBJ2-7 gives the full variable domain: DVKVTQSSRYLVKRTGEKVFLECVQDMDHENMFWYRQDPGLGLRLIYFSYDVKMKEKGDIPEGYSVSREKKERFSLILESASTNQTSMYLCASRTGTSSYEQYFGPGTRLTVT.

The chain couples TRBV19 to TRBJ1-2; 7 bases fit TRBD1. With V trimmed by 3 bases and J by 4 bases, 14 bases remained unmatched. Looked up from germline, CDR1 is LNHDA and CDR2 is SQIVND (reference sequence). The length of the CDR3 is 17 residues. The CDR3, as DNA: TGTGCCAGTAGTATGGTGGGATCCGGACAGGCGAGCTATGGCTACACCTTC. Translated: CASSMVGSGQASYGYTF. Looking up the rest from reference TRBV19 and TRBJ1-2 gives the full variable domain: DGGITQSPKYLFRKEGQNVTLSCEQNLNHDAMYWYRQDPGQGLRLIYYSQIVNDFQKGDIAEGYSVSREKKESFPLTVTSAQKNPTAFYLCASSMVGSGQASYGYTFGSGTRLTVV.

The chain's CDR3 is CASSPRQGSYGYTF. As DNA, the CDR3 is TGTGCCAGTAGTCCCCGACAGGGTTCCTATGGCTACACCTTC. The gene calls are TRBV19 and TRBJ1-2; 7 nucleotides agree with TRBD1. This CDR3 is built from 14 residues. V lost 5 bases to trimming and J lost 4 bases; unmatched junction nucleotides: 7. From germline, CDR1 is LNHDA and CDR2 SQIVND (reference sequence).

The V gene is TRBV7-9, the J gene TRBJ2-1, with D perhaps TRBD2 (5 bases). This CDR3 contains 18 residues. The V end was cut by 0 bases, the J end by 10 bases, with 25 bases between. Germline V gene sequence: CDR1 SEHNR, CDR2 FQNEAQ (reference sequence). CDR3 coding DNA: TGTGCCAGCAGCTTAGCTCAGGTGAAGGGAGCAGCTAGGAGCGAGCAGTTCTTC. This encodes CASSLAQVKGAARSEQFF.

The chain recombines TRBV6-5 with TRBJ1-2, with 8 bases aligning to TRBD1. This CDR3 is built from 14 residues. The germline CDR1 and CDR2 sequences are MNHEY and SVGAGI. V dropped 0 bases and J dropped 6; count of bases not matched to a gene: 3. The CDR3 loop reads CASSYSGQGDGYTF. Here the CDR3 DNA reads TGTGCCAGCAGTTACTCCGGACAGGGAGATGGCTACACCTTC.

The chain links TRBV7-9 to TRBJ2-7; TRBD2 aligns across 8 bases. The CDR3 has 13 residues. CDR1 SEHNR and CDR2 FQNEAQ come from the germline V gene (reference sequence). This CDR3 reads CAGLASGSYEQYF. In DNA, the CDR3 is TGTGCAGGCTTAGCTAGCGGGTCTTACGAGCAGTACTTC.

The rearrangement joins TRBV30 to TRBJ2-2, with D hard to call. This CDR3 spans 13 amino acids. Germline-derived CDR1 and CDR2 are GTSNPN and SVGIG (reference sequence). With 0 bases removed from V and 6 bases from J, the gap between germline ends came to 8 bases. The CDR3 bases are TGTGCCTGGAGTGTAAGGCAGGCCGGGGAGCTGTTTTTT. This codes for CAWSVRQAGELFF.

V is TRBV6-5 and J is TRBJ2-5, with 11 positions matching TRBD2. This CDR3 has 16 amino acids. In germline, CDR1 is MNHEY, CDR2 SVGAGI. The junction had 4 bases not matched to a gene; V was cut back by 0 bases and J by 4 bases. The CDR3 DNA is TGTGCCAGCAGTTACTCGATAGCGGGGGGGAGAGAGACCCAGTACTTC. Translated, it gives CASSYSIAGGRETQYF.

The rearrangement uses TRBV29-1 and TRBJ1-1; 10 nucleotides line up with TRBD1. V dropped 6 bases and J dropped 1; count of bases not matched to a gene: 8. Germline CDR1 is SQVTM and CDR2 is ANQGSEA. CDR3 length equals 15 residues. CDR3: CSVAGQGGRNTEAFF. CDR3 coding DNA: TGCAGCGTCGCAGGACAGGGGGGTCGGAACACTGAAGCTTTCTTT. The complete variable domain, with remaining parts taken from reference TRBV29-1 and TRBJ1-1, reads SAVISQKPSRDICQRGTSLTIQCQVDSQVTMMFWYRQQPGQSLTLIATANQGSEATYESGFVIDKFPISRPNLTFSTLTVSNMSPEDSSIYLCSVAGQGGRNTEAFFGQGTRLTVV.

The V gene is TRBV30, the J gene TRBJ1-2, with a tentative D call TRBD1 (6 bases). The V gene lost 3 bases and the J gene lost 1 base, with 12 bases spanning the gap. CDR3 length: 14 residues. Germline V CDR1 and CDR2: GTSNPN, SVGIG (reference sequence). DNA for the CDR3: TGTGCCTGGAGAAGGGACACCCGTAACTATGGCTACACCTTC. This codes for CAWRRDTRNYGYTF.

The V and J genes are TRBV19 and TRBJ2-1, with 9 bases lining up with TRBD2. The CDR3 contains 17 residues. With 0 bases clipped from V and 7 bases from J, the junction kept 10 bases outside the gene matches. Germline loops: CDR1 LNHDA, CDR2 SQIVND (reference sequence). The chain's CDR3 is CASSIDIGSGRRNEQFF. The CDR3 region has the DNA TGTGCCAGTAGTATAGATATCGGTAGCGGGAGACGGAATGAGCAGTTCTTC.

This chain uses TRBV9 with TRBJ1-1; weak D call: TRBD1 (5 bases). The CDR3 covers 13 residues. Trimming removed 3 bases at V and 3 bases at J, with 9 bases between. Per germline, CDR1 SGDLS and CDR2 YYNGEE. The CDR3 protein is CASSDRRYTEAFF. DNA of the CDR3: TGTGCCAGCAGCGACAGGCGATACACTGAAGCTTTCTTT.

The chain couples TRBV9 to TRBJ2-1; possibly TRBD2 for D (5 bases). V lost 0 bases and J 0 bases, leaving 13 bases between the germline ends. Germline assignment: CDR1 SGDLS and CDR2 YYNGEE. The CDR3 is made up of 17 amino acids. The DNA for the CDR3 is TGTGCCAGCAGCGTAGCTACTGGGAGTTCCTCCTACAATGAGCAGTTCTTC. As protein: CASSVATGSSSYNEQFF.